The entry that follows covers one T cell receptor beta chain sequence. Enrolment of Seattle patients took place during active infection, and they were followed longitudinally. This entry is derived from a study of blood T cell repertoires in COVID-19. On the study more broadly: Acute and convalescent COVID-19 specimens originated in the United States, Italy and Spain. Nucleic acid was either cDNA or gDNA, and it came from T cells, B-cell-depleted T cells, or PBMCs.

How the authors handled the data: Amplifying reference gene primers gave estimates of nucleated cell counts. The table came from immunoSEQ multiplex PCR; TCRdb's copy has only in-frame clones and leaves some out. The DNA gave D and trimming, while V, J and clone size come from that table. In the table there are about 500,000 clones, approximately 88% of which are singletons. This CDR3 contains 12 residues. In germline, CDR1 is ENHRY, CDR2 SYGVKD. V was shortened by 6 bases and J by 10 bases, with 13 bases between the two germline ends. The clonotype comes from a woman between 50 and 59 years old with COVID-19, enrolled during active disease. The V gene is TRBV10-3, the J gene TRBJ2-1; possible D gene TRBD1, 7 bases. The material sequenced was peripheral blood. The CDR3 DNA reads as TGTGCCATCAGAAGCCAGGGGGGAGAGCAGTTCTTC. Translation: CAIRSQGGEQFF.